This TCR beta chain was observed in a study of identical twins. The sample holds many counts of this clonotype. Its matching antigen is unknown. Overall study results and limits: Models came in too low on out-of-frame TCR alpha sharing in monozygotic twins. Fewer insertions were carried by abundant cord blood beta clonotypes, but none was seen in memory repertoires. Out-of-frame alpha sequences common to twins exhibited an excess of low generation probability.

The CDR3 is 13 residues long. Germline V gives CDR1 SGHTA, CDR2 FQGNSA. Germline trimming cut 4 bases from V and 15 bases from J; bases unmatched to any gene: 10. TCRdb reprocessed the 5' RACE reads via MiXCR and lists one record per CDR3 protein. The repertoire consists of approximately 140,000 distinct CDR3 sequences, with approximately 3.5% occurring once and the leading ten covering roughly 8%. With no exceptions, donors were healthy Caucasians. Sequenced input: memory T cells sorted from blood. The TCR sequence derives from a man aged 18 to 30 in good health. This chain connects TRBV7-2 to TRBJ2-1; 9 nucleotides align to TRBD2. CDR3: CASSWGGSGSWFF. CDR3 sequence (DNA): TGTGCCAGCAGCTGGGGGGGTAGCGGGAGCTGGTTCTTC.